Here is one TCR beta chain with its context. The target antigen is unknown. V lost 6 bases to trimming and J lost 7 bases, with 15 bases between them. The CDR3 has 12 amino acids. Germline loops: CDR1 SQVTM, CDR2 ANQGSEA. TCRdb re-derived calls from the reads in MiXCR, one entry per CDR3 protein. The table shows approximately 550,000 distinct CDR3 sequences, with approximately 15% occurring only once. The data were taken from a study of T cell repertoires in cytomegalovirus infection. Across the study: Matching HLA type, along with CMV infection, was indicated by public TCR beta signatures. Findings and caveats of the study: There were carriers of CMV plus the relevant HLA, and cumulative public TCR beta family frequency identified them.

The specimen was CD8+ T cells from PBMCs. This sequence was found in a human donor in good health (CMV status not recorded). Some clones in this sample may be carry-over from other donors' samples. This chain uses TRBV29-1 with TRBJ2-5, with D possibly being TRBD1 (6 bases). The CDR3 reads CSVEHRVGTQYF. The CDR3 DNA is TGCAGCGTAGAACACAGGGTAGGGACCCAGTACTTC.